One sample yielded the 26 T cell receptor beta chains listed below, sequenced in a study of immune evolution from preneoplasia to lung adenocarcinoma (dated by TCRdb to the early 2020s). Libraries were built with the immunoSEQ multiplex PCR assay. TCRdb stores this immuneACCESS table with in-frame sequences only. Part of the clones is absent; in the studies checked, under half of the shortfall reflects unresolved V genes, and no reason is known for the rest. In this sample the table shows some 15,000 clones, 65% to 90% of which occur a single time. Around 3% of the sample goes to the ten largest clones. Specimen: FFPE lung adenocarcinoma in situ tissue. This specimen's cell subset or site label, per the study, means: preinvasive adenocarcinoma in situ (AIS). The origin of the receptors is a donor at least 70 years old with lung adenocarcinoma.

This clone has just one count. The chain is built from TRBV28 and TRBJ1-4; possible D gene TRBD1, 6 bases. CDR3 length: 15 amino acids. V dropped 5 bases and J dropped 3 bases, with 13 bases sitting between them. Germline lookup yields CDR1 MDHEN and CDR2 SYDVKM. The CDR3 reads CASSPWQGSNEKLFF. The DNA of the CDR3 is TGTGCCAGCAGTCCCTGGCAGGGGTCTAATGAAAAACTGTTTTTT.

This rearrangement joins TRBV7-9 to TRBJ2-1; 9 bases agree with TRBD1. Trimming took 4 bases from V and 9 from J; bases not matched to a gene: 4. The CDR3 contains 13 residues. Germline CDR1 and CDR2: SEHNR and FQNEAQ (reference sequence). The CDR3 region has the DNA TGTGCCAGCAGCTCGGGACAGGGCGGTGAGCAGTTCTTC. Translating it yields CASSSGQGGEQFF. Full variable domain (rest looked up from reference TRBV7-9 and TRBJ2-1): DTGVSQNPRHKITKRGQNVTFRCDPISEHNRLYWYRQTLGQGPEFLTYFQNEAQLEKSRLLSDRFSAERPKGSFSTLEIQRTEQGDSAMYLCASSSGQGGEQFFGPGTRLTVL.

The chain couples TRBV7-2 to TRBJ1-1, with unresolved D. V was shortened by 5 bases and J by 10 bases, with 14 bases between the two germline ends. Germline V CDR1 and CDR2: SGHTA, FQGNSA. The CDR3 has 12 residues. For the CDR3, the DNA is TGTGCCAGCAGCCCGTGGAGGGAGGGAGCTTTCTTT. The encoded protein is CASSPWREGAFF.

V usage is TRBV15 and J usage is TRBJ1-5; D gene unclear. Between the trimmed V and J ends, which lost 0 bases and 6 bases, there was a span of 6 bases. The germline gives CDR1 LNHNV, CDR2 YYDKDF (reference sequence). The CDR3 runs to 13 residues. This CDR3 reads CATSRDPGQPQHF. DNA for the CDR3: TGTGCCACCAGCAGAGATCCCGGTCAGCCCCAGCATTTT.

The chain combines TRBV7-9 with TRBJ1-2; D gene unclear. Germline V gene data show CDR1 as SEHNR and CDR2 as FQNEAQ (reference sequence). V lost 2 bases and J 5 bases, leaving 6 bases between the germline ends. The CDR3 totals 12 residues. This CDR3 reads CASSLTQYGYTF. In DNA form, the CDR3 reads TGTGCCAGCAGCTTAACACAGTATGGCTACACCTTC.

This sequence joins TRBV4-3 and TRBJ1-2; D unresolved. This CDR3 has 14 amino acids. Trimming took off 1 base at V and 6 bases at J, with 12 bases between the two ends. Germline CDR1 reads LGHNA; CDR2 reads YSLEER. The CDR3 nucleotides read TGCGCCAGCAGCCAAGCGGGATCGTGGGATGGCTACACCTTC. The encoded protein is CASSQAGSWDGYTF.

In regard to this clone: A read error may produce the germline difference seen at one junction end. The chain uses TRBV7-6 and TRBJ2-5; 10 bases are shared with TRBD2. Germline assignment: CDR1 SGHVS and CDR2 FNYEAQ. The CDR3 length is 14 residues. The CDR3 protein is CASSLAGAGETQYF. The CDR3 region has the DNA TGTGCCAGCAGCCTAGCGGGAGCGGGAGAGACCCAGTACTTC. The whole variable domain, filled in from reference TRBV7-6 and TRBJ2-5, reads GAGVSQSPRYKVTKRGQDVALRCDPISGHVSLYWYRQALGQGPEFLTYFNYEAQQDKSGLPNDRFSAERPEGSISTLTIQRTEQRDSAMYRCASSLAGAGETQYFGPGTRLLVL.

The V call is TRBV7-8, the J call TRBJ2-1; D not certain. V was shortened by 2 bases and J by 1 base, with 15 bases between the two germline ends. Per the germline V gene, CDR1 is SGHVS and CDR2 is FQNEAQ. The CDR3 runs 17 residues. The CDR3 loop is CASSLRGHARSYNEQFF. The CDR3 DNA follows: TGTGCCAGCAGCTTACGCGGCCACGCCCGTTCCTACAATGAGCAGTTCTTC.

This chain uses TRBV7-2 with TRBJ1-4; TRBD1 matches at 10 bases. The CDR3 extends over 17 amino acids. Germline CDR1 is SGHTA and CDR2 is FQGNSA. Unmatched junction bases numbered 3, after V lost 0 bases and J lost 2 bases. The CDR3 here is CASSLARGQGTNEKLFF. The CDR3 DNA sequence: TGTGCCAGCAGCTTAGCAAGGGGACAGGGGACTAATGAAAAACTGTTTTTT.

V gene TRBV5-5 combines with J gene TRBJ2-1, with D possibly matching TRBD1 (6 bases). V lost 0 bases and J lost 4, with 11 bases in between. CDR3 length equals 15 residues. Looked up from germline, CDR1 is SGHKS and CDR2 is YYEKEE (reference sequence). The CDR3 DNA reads TGTGCCAGCAGCTTGGACAGGGTTTCATACAATGAGCAGTTCTTC. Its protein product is CASSLDRVSYNEQFF.

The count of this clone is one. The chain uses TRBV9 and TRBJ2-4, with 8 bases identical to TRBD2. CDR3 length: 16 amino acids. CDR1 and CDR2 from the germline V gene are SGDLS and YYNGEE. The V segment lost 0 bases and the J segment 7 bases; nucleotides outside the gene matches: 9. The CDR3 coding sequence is TGTGCCAGCAGCGTAGCTTTTCAAGCGGGAGTGAACATTCAGTACTTC. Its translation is CASSVAFQAGVNIQYF.

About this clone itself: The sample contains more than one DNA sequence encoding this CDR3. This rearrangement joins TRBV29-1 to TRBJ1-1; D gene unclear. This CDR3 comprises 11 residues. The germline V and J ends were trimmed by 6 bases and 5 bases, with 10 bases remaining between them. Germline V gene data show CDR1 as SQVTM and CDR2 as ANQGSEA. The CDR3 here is CSVHQNTEAFF. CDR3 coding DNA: TGCAGCGTCCATCAAAATACTGAAGCTTTCTTT.

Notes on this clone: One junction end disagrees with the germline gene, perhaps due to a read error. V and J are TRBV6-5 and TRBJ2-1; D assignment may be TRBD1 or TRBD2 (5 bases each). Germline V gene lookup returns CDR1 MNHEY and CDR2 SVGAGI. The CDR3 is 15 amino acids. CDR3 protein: CVSSPTEGSGNEQFF. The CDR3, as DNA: TGTGTCAGCAGTCCGACAGAGGGGTCGGGCAATGAGCAGTTCTTC.

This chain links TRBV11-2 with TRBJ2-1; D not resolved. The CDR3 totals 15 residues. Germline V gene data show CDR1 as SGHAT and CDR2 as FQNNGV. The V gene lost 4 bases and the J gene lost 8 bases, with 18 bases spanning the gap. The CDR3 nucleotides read TGTGCCAGCAGCTCCCTTTCCCCTAGAAAACATGAGCAGTTCTTC. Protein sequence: CASSSLSPRKHEQFF. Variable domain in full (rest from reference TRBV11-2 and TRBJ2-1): EAGVAQSPRYKIIEKRQSVAFWCNPISGHATLYWYQQILGQGPKLLIQFQNNGVVDDSQLPKDRFSAERLKGVDSTLKIQPAKLEDSAVYLCASSSLSPRKHEQFFGPGTRLTVL.

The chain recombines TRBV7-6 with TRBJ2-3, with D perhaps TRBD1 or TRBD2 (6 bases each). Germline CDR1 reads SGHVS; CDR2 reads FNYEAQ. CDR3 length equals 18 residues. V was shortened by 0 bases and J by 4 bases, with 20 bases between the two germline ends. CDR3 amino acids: CASSLALWGAAVADTQYF. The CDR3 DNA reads TGTGCCAGCAGCTTAGCGCTATGGGGGGCGGCAGTGGCAGATACGCAGTATTTT. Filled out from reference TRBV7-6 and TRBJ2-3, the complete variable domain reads GAGVSQSPRYKVTKRGQDVALRCDPISGHVSLYWYRQALGQGPEFLTYFNYEAQQDKSGLPNDRFSAERPEGSISTLTIQRTEQRDSAMYRCASSLALWGAAVADTQYFGPGTRLTVL.

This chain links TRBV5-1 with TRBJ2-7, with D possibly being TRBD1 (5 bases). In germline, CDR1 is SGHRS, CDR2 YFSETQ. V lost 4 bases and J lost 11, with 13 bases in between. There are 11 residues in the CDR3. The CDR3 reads CASSQGEGEYF. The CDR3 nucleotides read TGCGCCAGCAGCCAAGGGGAAGGGGAGTACTTC.

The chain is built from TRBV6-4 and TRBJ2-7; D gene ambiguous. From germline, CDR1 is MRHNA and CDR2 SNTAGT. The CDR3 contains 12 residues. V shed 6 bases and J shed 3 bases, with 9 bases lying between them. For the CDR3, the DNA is TGTGCCAGCAGCCCCGACGGCTACGAGCAGTACTTC. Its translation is CASSPDGYEQYF.

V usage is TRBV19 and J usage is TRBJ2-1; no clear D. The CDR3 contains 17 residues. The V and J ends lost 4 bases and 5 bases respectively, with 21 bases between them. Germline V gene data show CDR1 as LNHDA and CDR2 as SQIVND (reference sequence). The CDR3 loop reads CASSTPLDGPPNNEQFF. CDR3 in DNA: TGTGCCAGTAGTACCCCCCTTGACGGACCTCCCAACAATGAGCAGTTCTTC.

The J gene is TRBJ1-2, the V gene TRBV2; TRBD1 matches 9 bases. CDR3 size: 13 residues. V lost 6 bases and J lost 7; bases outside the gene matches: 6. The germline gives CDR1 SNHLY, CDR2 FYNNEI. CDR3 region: CASRRDRGAGYTF. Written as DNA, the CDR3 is TGTGCCAGCAGACGCGACAGGGGGGCTGGCTACACCTTC.

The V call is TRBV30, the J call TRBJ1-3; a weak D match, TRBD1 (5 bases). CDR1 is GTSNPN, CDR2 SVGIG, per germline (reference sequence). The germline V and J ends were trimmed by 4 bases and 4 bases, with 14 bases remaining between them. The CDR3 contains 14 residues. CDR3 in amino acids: CAWTLGGVGNTIYF. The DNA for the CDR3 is TGTGCCTGGACCCTCGGGGGAGTAGGAAACACCATATATTTT.

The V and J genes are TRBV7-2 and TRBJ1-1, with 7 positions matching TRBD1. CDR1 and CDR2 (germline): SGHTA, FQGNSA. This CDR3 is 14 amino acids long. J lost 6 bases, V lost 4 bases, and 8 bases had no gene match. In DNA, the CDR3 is TGTGCCAGCAGCTCGGGACAGTGGGACTCTGAAGCTTTCTTT. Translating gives CASSSGQWDSEAFF.

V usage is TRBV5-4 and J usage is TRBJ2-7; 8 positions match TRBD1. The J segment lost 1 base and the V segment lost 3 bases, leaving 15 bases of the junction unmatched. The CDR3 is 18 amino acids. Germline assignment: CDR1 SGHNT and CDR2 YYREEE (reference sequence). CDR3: CASSSLKYGDRRSYEQYF. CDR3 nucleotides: TGTGCCAGCAGCTCCCTGAAATATGGGGACAGGAGGTCCTACGAGCAGTACTTC.

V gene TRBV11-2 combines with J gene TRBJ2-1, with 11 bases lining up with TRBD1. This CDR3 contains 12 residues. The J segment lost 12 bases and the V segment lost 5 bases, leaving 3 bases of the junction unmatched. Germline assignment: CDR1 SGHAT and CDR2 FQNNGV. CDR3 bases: TGTGCCAGCAGCAAGGACAGGGGGCGGCAGTTCTTC. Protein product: CASSKDRGRQFF.

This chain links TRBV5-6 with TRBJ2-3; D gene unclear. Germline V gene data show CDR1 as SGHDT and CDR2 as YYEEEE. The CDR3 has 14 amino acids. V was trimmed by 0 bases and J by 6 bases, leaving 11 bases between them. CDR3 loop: CASSLVRLADTQYF. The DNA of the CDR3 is TGTGCCAGCAGCTTGGTCCGTTTGGCGGATACGCAGTATTTT.

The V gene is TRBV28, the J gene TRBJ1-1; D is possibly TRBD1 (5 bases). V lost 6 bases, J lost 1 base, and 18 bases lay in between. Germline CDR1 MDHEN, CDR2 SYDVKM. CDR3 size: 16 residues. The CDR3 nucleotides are TGTGCCAGCAGCCTAATCGTCCCAACAGGGAACACTGAAGCTTTCTTT. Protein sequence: CASSLIVPTGNTEAFF.

CDR3 in amino acids: CASSIRQGRYEQYF. DNA of the CDR3: TGTGCCAGTAGTATCAGGCAAGGAAGGTACGAGCAGTACTTC. This chain uses TRBV19 with TRBJ2-7; the D is unclear. Germline lookup yields CDR1 LNHDA and CDR2 SQIVND (reference sequence). This CDR3 contains 14 residues. Trimming stripped 3 bases from V and 4 bases from J, with 13 bases between.